The present T cell receptor (beta chain) was sequenced within a study of T cell repertoires in cytomegalovirus infection. Background on the study: CMV epitopes, recently identified HLA-C-restricted and well-studied HLA-B-restricted, were used.

Each CDR3 protein gets one entry after TCRdb re-called the reads with MiXCR. The repertoire has about 85,000 distinct CDR3 sequences, 45% to 50% of them found once; the top ten carry 85% to 95%. Germline V CDR1 and CDR2: SEHNR, FQNEAQ (reference sequence). Trimming cost V 4 bases and J 2 bases, with 15 bases left between them. This CDR3 is built from 15 residues. This clonotype was seen once. Its cognate antigen is unknown. This TCR derives from a human donor in good health (CMV status not recorded). Some clones in this sample may be carry-over from other donors' samples. Sequenced material: CD8+ T cells from cultured PBMCs, taken from culture after CMV antigen stimulation. J is TRBJ2-7 and V is TRBV7-9, with D maybe TRBD2 (5 bases). CDR3 sequence (DNA): TGTGCCAGCAGCTACGTTGGCCTTAGCGCCTACGAGCAGTACTTC. It codes for CASSYVGLSAYEQYF.